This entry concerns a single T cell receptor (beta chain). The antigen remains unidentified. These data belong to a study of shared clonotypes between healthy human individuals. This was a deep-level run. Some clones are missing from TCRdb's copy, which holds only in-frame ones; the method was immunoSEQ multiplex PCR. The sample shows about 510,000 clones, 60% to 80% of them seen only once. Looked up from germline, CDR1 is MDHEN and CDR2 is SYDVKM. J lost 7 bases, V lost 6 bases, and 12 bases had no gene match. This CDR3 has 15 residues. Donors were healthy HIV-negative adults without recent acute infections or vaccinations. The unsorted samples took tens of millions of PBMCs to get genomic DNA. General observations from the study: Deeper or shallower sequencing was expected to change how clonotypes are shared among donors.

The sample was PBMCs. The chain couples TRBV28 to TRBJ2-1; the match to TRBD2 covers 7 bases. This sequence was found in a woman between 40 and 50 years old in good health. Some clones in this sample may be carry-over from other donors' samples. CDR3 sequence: CASRLGLAEANEQFF. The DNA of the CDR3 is TGTGCCAGCAGATTAGGGCTAGCGGAGGCGAATGAGCAGTTCTTC.